This T cell receptor (beta chain) was sequenced during a study of cytomegalovirus exposure and HLA in healthy donors. It was with 60 Vbeta and 13 Jbeta primers that the PCR ran. The protocol was immunoSEQ multiplex PCR, while the TCRdb copy is restricted to in-frame clones and leaves out a portion. The repertoire has around 140,000 clones, over 70% of them found once; the top ten carry less than 2%. A remark on this clone: Its specificity is not known.

General observations from the study: When the data were analyzed later, several of the most significant clusters appeared to be linked to common viral pathogens.

This CDR3 has 13 amino acids. The germline V gene encodes CDR1 SGDLS and CDR2 YYNGEE. The trim removed 4 bases at V and 4 bases at J, leaving 5 bases unmatched. The sequence came from a young woman in good health and CMV-seronegative. The source material was PBMCs. The J gene is TRBJ2-7, the V gene TRBV9; 7 nucleotides match TRBD2. CDR3 sequence reads: CASSPAGAYEQYF. DNA of the CDR3: TGTGCCAGCAGCCCCGCGGGAGCTTACGAGCAGTACTTC.